This T cell receptor (beta chain) was sequenced for a study of beta chain features in type 1 diabetes. Overall study context: Sorted cells numbering 107,917,701 were examined across all samples. Overall study findings and caveats: A moderate, significant TCRB CDR3 shortening appeared in type 1 diabetes across four CD4+ subsets.

The sequenced template was cDNA made from the entire isolated RNA. TCRdb keeps only in-frame clones here, not all; method: immunoSEQ multiplex PCR. Of roughly 330,000 clones listed, 13% are singletons. For this clone: The antigen remains unidentified.

CD45RO/CCR7/CD25/CD127/CD95/CD27 sorting isolated CD4+ naive, central memory, regulatory and stem cell-like memory cells. The germline CDR1 and CDR2 sequences are SNHLY and FYNNEI. The CDR3 consists of 13 residues. V was pared by 6 bases and J by 3 bases, with 12 bases between. The sequenced sample consisted of naive CD4+ T cells from blood. This sequence joins TRBV2 and TRBJ2-7, with D uncertain. The clonotype comes from a woman aged 18-35 years with type 1 diabetes. DNA for the CDR3: TGTGCCAGCAGCCAACCCCGAGTCTACGAGCAGTACTTC. Protein: CASSQPRVYEQYF.